Listed below are T cell receptor beta chains from one sample, sequenced in a study of vaccination and CD4 T cells after COVID-19. TCRdb reprocessed the PCR reads via MiXCR and lists one record per CDR3 protein. The table lists 20,000 to 30,000 distinct CDR3 sequences, 40% of them singletons. Their antigens are not known. The sample taken for sequencing was CD4+ T cells from blood, cultured in vitro. The receptor source for this set is a human donor who had recovered from COVID-19. The CDR3 runs from the conserved cysteine through the conserved F or W. D genes are given only for firm matches. Clone size is not always given. Where it is, it says once, few, many or a class for expanded clones.

clone_size: few
v_call: TRBV7-9
j_call: TRBJ2-3
d_call: .
cdr3_aa: CASSFTSSTDTQYF
cdr3_nt: TGTGCCAGCAGCTTCACAAGTAGCACAGATACGCAGTATTTT

clone_size: .
v_call: TRBV20-1
j_call: TRBJ1-3
d_call: TRBD1
cdr3_aa: CSAAGQGLHTIYF
cdr3_nt: TGCAGTGCTGCGGGACAGGGGCTACACACCATATATTTT

clone_size: .
v_call: TRBV5-1
j_call: TRBJ2-7
d_call: TRBD1
cdr3_aa: CASSSATGGIEQYF
cdr3_nt: TGCGCCAGCAGCTCGGCTACAGGGGGCATCGAGCAGTACTTC

clone_size: .
v_call: TRBV19
j_call: TRBJ2-6
d_call: TRBD2
cdr3_aa: CASSIVGRPRSGANVLTF
cdr3_nt: TGTGCCAGTAGTATAGTCGGGAGGCCCCGCTCTGGGGCCAACGTCCTGACTTTC

clone_size: .
v_call: TRBV6-1
j_call: TRBJ1-2
d_call: TRBD1
cdr3_aa: CASSEDRGYGYTF
cdr3_nt: TGTGCCAGCAGTGAGGACAGGGGCTATGGCTACACCTTC

clone_size: .
v_call: TRBV20-1
j_call: TRBJ1-1
d_call: .
cdr3_aa: CSARKGTANTEAFF
cdr3_nt: TGCAGTGCTAGAAAAGGGACGGCGAACACTGAAGCTTTCTTT

clone_size: .
v_call: TRBV28
j_call: TRBJ1-2
d_call: .
cdr3_aa: CASGAYGYTF
cdr3_nt: TGTGCTAGTGGGGCCTATGGCTACACCTTC

clone_size: .
v_call: TRBV7-9
j_call: TRBJ1-1
d_call: .
cdr3_aa: CASSLEGGTEAFF
cdr3_nt: TGTGCCAGCAGCTTAGAGGGAGGGACTGAAGCTTTCTTT

clone_size: .
v_call: TRBV15
j_call: TRBJ2-7
d_call: .
cdr3_aa: CATSIGGRSYEQYF
cdr3_nt: TGTGCCACCAGCATCGGGGGGCGGTCCTACGAGCAGTACTTC

clone_size: .
v_call: TRBV7-2
j_call: TRBJ2-5
d_call: .
cdr3_aa: CASSLGGRQETQYF
cdr3_nt: TGTGCCAGCAGCTTAGGCGGTCGGCAAGAGACCCAGTACTTC

clone_size: .
v_call: TRBV12-3/TRBV12-4
j_call: TRBJ2-3
d_call: .
cdr3_aa: CASSFPPKDTQYF
cdr3_nt: TGTGCCAGCAGTTTTCCCCCAAAAGATACGCAGTATTTT

clone_size: few
v_call: TRBV20-1
j_call: TRBJ2-2
d_call: .
cdr3_aa: CSAREKRTNTGELFF
cdr3_nt: TGCAGTGCTAGAGAAAAGAGGACGAACACCGGGGAGCTGTTTTTT

clone_size: .
v_call: TRBV7-2
j_call: TRBJ1-1
d_call: TRBD1
cdr3_aa: CASSVGTGGNTEAFF
cdr3_nt: TGTGCCAGCAGCGTCGGGACAGGGGGCAACACTGAAGCTTTCTTT

clone_size: .
v_call: TRBV7-2
j_call: TRBJ2-7
d_call: TRBD1
cdr3_aa: CASRGQGDYEQYF
cdr3_nt: TGTGCCAGCAGGGGACAGGGGGACTACGAGCAGTACTTC

clone_size: .
v_call: TRBV6-1
j_call: TRBJ2-7
d_call: TRBD1
cdr3_aa: CASSRQGAFGEQYF
cdr3_nt: TGTGCCAGCAGCAGACAGGGGGCATTCGGCGAGCAGTACTTC

clone_size: few
v_call: TRBV6-5
j_call: TRBJ2-7
d_call: TRBD2
cdr3_aa: CASSYLGTSGRVSYEQYF
cdr3_nt: TGTGCCAGCAGTTACCTAGGGACTAGCGGGAGGGTCTCCTACGAGCAGTACTTC

clone_size: few
v_call: TRBV20-1
j_call: TRBJ1-5
d_call: .
cdr3_aa: CSAREEGSSNQPQHF
cdr3_nt: TGCAGTGCTAGAGAGGAGGGATCGAGCAATCAGCCCCAGCATTTT

clone_size: few
v_call: TRBV20-1
j_call: TRBJ1-2
d_call: .
cdr3_aa: CSARRSNYGYTF
cdr3_nt: TGCAGTGCTAGGCGGTCGAACTATGGCTACACCTTC

clone_size: .
v_call: TRBV19
j_call: TRBJ1-1
d_call: TRBD1
cdr3_aa: CASLKRMGTGYRGTEAFF
cdr3_nt: TGTGCCAGTCTGAAAAGGATGGGGACAGGATATAGGGGCACTGAAGCTTTCTTT

clone_size: .
v_call: TRBV19
j_call: TRBJ2-6
d_call: .
cdr3_aa: CASNPLQGPGANVLTF
cdr3_nt: TGTGCCAGTAACCCGCTCCAGGGCCCGGGGGCCAACGTCCTGACTTTC

clone_size: .
v_call: TRBV7-3
j_call: TRBJ2-7
d_call: TRBD1
cdr3_aa: CASSLNGQVYEQYF
cdr3_nt: TGTGCCAGCAGCTTAAATGGACAGGTATACGAGCAGTACTTC

clone_size: .
v_call: TRBV7-2
j_call: TRBJ2-2
d_call: TRBD1
cdr3_aa: CASSQQGLAGELFF
cdr3_nt: TGTGCCAGCAGCCAACAGGGGTTAGCCGGGGAGCTGTTTTTT